This T cell receptor beta chain was retrieved from a study of T cell repertoires in cytomegalovirus infection. Study information: Recently identified HLA-C-restricted CMV epitopes were among the peptides used. The public TCR beta signatures pointed to both CMV infection and matching HLA type. Overall study findings and caveats: HLA-C-restricted CMV clonotypes gave the most frequent clonotype in two of eight donors.

TCRdb used MiXCR to reprocess the reads, holding one entry per CDR3 protein. This table has 600,000 to 700,000 distinct CDR3 sequences, around a third appearing once. This clonotype has just a few counts. Its target is unknown. The length of the CDR3 is 19 residues. The germline gives CDR1 SGHTA, CDR2 FQGNSA. V gave up 7 bases and J gave up 5 bases; unmatched junction bases: 22. The receptor's source is a human donor in good health (CMV status not recorded). Some clones in this sample may be carry-over from other donors' samples. The material was cultured PBMCs, obtained from culture after CMV antigen stimulation. The chain recombines TRBV7-2 with TRBJ2-7; 11 bases match TRBD1. The CDR3 sequence: CASTLKRGGQGESAHEQYF. The CDR3 bases are TGTGCCAGCACCCTCAAACGGGGGGGACAGGGGGAATCGGCCCACGAGCAGTACTTC.